This T cell receptor (beta chain) appears in the sequencing data of a study of CXCR3-negative and CXCR3-positive naive CD8 T cells. Study-wide points: With surface CD5 comparable between naive subsets, TCR strength was estimated using properties derived from the TRB CDR3. Much lower diversity was found in memory CD8+ cells, while both naive subsets had comparably high diversity. PBMCs showed partially decreased CXCR3 expression after cryopreservation, and most assays used fresh PBMCs.

By frequency, this clonotype is medium-sized. Its antigen is currently unknown. All TRB cDNA libraries came from 5' RACE performed with UMI labels. Reanalyzing the 5' RACE reads, TCRdb keeps one entry per CDR3 protein, without DNA. The sample table includes roughly 6,100 distinct CDR3 sequences. This CDR3 region has 16 residues. Germline V CDR1 and CDR2: SNHLY, FYNNEI. The chain links TRBV2 to TRBJ2-2; TCRdb returns TRBD1, unconfirmable since there is no DNA. The clonotype originates from a human donor in good health. Some clones in this sample may be carry-over from other donors' samples. Sequencing was performed on naive CXCR3- CD8+ T cells from blood. The subset: CD45RO-CCR7+CD27+CD95- naive CD8+ T cells lacking CXCR3 (TNR3-). CDR3 sequence: CASSVTPRPGPGELFF.